These 7 T cell receptor beta chains were all obtained from the same sample, sequenced in a study of vaccination and CD4 T cells after COVID-19. What these receptors recognize is not known. Treatment defined: roughly ten-day PBMC culture with coronavirus spike peptide pools or control peptides (ViraFEST assay). Sequenced with the Oncomine TCR Beta short-read assay was DNA taken from cultured CD4+ T cells. TCRdb independently ran MiXCR on the PCR reads; one entry per CDR3 protein. The sample shows about 16,000 distinct CDR3 sequences, 45% to 60% of them seen only once. The sample in question was CD4+ T cells from blood, cultured in vitro, obtained before SARS-CoV-2 vaccination. These receptors all stem from a human donor who had recovered from COVID-19.

The J gene is TRBJ2-2, the V gene TRBV27, with 8 bases identical to TRBD2. The V gene's germline CDR1 is MNHEY and CDR2 SMNVEV (reference sequence). Trimming removed 7 bases from V and 5 bases from J; junction bases left unmatched: 6. The CDR3 sequence is 14 residues long. CDR3 bases: TGTGCCAGCATGGGACTAGGAGCGACCGGGGAGCTGTTTTTT. Protein product: CASMGLGATGELFF.

This chain uses TRBV27 with TRBJ2-7; D ambiguous. The CDR3 loop spans 13 amino acids. Germline values: CDR1 MNHEY, CDR2 SMNVEV (reference sequence). The V gene lost 2 bases and the J gene lost 0 bases, with 5 bases spanning the gap. CDR3 in DNA: TGTGCCAGCAGTTTACGGATCTCCTACGAGCAGTACTTC. It encodes CASSLRISYEQYF.

This clonotype was found once. The V gene is TRBV29-1, the J gene TRBJ2-1; D not certain. Per germline, CDR1 SQVTM and CDR2 ANQGSEA. V was pared by 4 bases and J by 3 bases, with 10 bases between. The CDR3 length is 13 residues. DNA of the CDR3: TGCAGCGTTGGTGACGTACTCTACAATGAGCAGTTCTTC. Protein sequence: CSVGDVLYNEQFF.

V is TRBV5-4 and J is TRBJ1-6, with D possibly matching TRBD1 (5 bases). Germline CDR1 SGHNT, CDR2 YYREEE (reference sequence). This CDR3 is built from 15 residues. The V end lost 3 bases, the J end lost 6 bases, and 13 bases lay between the germline ends. CDR3 sequence reads: CASSSPGGINSPLHF. CDR3 DNA: TGTGCCAGCAGCTCTCCGGGGGGGATTAATTCACCCCTCCACTTT.

V is TRBV6-1 and J is TRBJ2-5; 7 bases fit TRBD2. This CDR3 has 13 residues. After removal of 6 bases from V and 5 bases from J, the junction contained 6 bases not matched to a gene. Germline assignment: CDR1 MNHNS and CDR2 SASEGT. The CDR3 spells CASRVRGVETQYF. The CDR3 coding sequence is TGTGCCAGCAGGGTACGGGGGGTGGAGACCCAGTACTTC.

The chain is built from TRBV7-3 and TRBJ2-1; TRBD2 agrees at 11 bases. The CDR3 is 15 amino acids. Per germline, CDR1 SGHTA and CDR2 FQGTGA. Germline trimming cut 6 bases from V and 4 bases from J; bases unmatched to any gene: 5. CDR3 sequence reads: CASSLGLAGYNEQFF. CDR3 DNA sequence: TGTGCCAGCAGTCTCGGACTAGCGGGTTACAATGAGCAGTTCTTC.

The chain is built from TRBV5-1 and TRBJ1-1; D may be TRBD1 (6 bases). The germline CDR1 and CDR2 sequences are SGHRS and YFSETQ. The CDR3 runs 15 residues. With 2 bases removed from V and 4 bases from J, the gap between germline ends came to 15 bases. CDR3 sequence reads: CASSFGGRGSTEAFF. CDR3 DNA sequence: TGCGCCAGCAGCTTTGGCGGAAGGGGGAGCACTGAAGCTTTCTTT. The entire variable domain, with the rest obtained from reference TRBV5-1 and TRBJ1-1, is as follows: KAGVTQTPRYLIKTRGQQVTLSCSPISGHRSVSWYQQTPGQGLQFLFEYFSETQRNKGNFPGRFSGRQFSNSRSEMNVSTLELGDSALYLCASSFGGRGSTEAFFGQGTRLTVV.